Shown below are 23 T cell receptor beta chains from a single sample sequenced in a study of post-analysis software for immune sequencing data. Whole-study results and caveats: TRBV segments more frequent in patients than in controls numbered roughly 5 and included TRBV5-6, TRBV5-1 and TRBV20-1.

Antigen specificity for these receptors is unknown. The TCR beta cDNA libraries contained unique molecular identifiers. One entry per CDR3 protein results from TCRdb running MiXCR on the PCR reads. The table includes over 150,000 distinct CDR3 sequences, over 25% detected once. Sequenced input: blood. These receptors originate from a girl under 18 with multiple sclerosis.

For this clonotype: A read error may explain this, as a much larger clone is one base away. The chain links TRBV10-1 to TRBJ2-4; D gene uncertain. This CDR3 spans 12 amino acids. CDR1 and CDR2 (germline): WNHNN, SYGVQD (reference sequence). CDR3 nucleotide sequence: TGCGCCAGCAGTGAGGGACGCGGCATTCGGTACTTC. It codes for CASSEGRGIRYF.

Comments on this clonotype: Germline and junction disagree at one end, which may indicate a read error. The chain is built from TRBV19 and TRBJ2-3; TRBD2 matches 13 bases. Germline CDR1 and CDR2: LNHDA and SQIVND (reference sequence). This CDR3 has 16 amino acids. The DNA of the CDR3 is TGTGCCTGTAGAGACACTAGCGGGAGGGCCTCAGATACGCAGTATTTT. It is translated as CACRDTSGRASDTQYF.

This clonotype occurred a few times. This sequence joins TRBV20-1 and TRBJ2-1; D not certain. Germline lookup yields CDR1 DFQATT and CDR2 SNEGSKA (reference sequence). CDR3 length equals 15 residues. V gave up 1 base and J gave up 10 bases, with 20 bases separating them. In nucleotides, the CDR3 is TGCAGTGCTAGAGTAAGGGCCGGATACTTGCACGAGCAGTTCTTC. This codes for CSARVRAGYLHEQFF.

This clonotype was observed a handful of times. V gene TRBV7-9 combines with J gene TRBJ2-7; 9 bases align to TRBD2. After removal of 4 bases from V and 1 base from J, the junction contained 2 bases not matched to a gene. The CDR3 loop spans 14 amino acids. Germline V gene sequence: CDR1 SEHNR, CDR2 FQNEAQ (reference sequence). The CDR3 sequence: CASSWTSDSYEQYF. In DNA form, the CDR3 reads TGTGCCAGCAGCTGGACTAGCGATTCCTACGAGCAGTACTTC. The full variable domain, with the rest looked up from reference TRBV7-9 and TRBJ2-7, is DTGVSQNPRHKITKRGQNVTFRCDPISEHNRLYWYRQTLGQGPEFLTYFQNEAQLEKSRLLSDRFSAERPKGSFSTLEIQRTEQGDSAMYLCASSWTSDSYEQYFGPGTRLTVT.

In its sample, this clonotype was seen many times. The gene calls are TRBV29-1 and TRBJ1-1, with 7 positions matching TRBD1. With V trimmed by 7 bases and J by 4 bases, 6 bases remained unmatched. The CDR3 is 12 residues long. From germline, CDR1 is SQVTM and CDR2 ANQGSEA. CDR3 coding DNA: TGCAGCGCCCAGACAGGGACCACTGAAGCTTTCTTT. It specifies CSAQTGTTEAFF.

This clonotype was seen a handful of times. Being one base from a much bigger clone, this may be a read error. The rearrangement joins TRBV6-5 to TRBJ2-1; 12 bases map to TRBD1. The last part of the DNA fits TRBJ2-7 better; the J call may be wrong. This CDR3 contains 17 residues. Looked up from germline, CDR1 is MNHEY and CDR2 is SVGAGI. CDR3 sequence: CASSYSKTGQGANEQYF. In DNA, the CDR3 is TGTGCCAGCAGTTACTCGAAAACGGGACAGGGGGCAAATGAGCAGTACTTC.

On this clonotype itself: This may be a read error, as it is one base from a much larger clone. This rearrangement joins TRBV6-5 to TRBJ2-7; tentatively, D is TRBD2 (5 bases). Trimming left V 4 bases short and J 5 bases short, with 18 bases between. CDR1 and CDR2 (germline): MNHEY, SVGAGI. This CDR3 is built from 15 residues. The CDR3 protein is CASSLGGSLGDEQYF. The CDR3 DNA sequence: TGTGCCAGCAGTTTAGGTGGGAGTTTGGGCGACGAGCAGTACTTC.

The chain has TRBV12-3 or TRBV12-4 and TRBJ1-1; D is uncertain. The length of the CDR3 is 15 residues. V dropped 7 bases and J dropped 1 base, with 16 bases sitting between them. CDR3: CASTEAPRKNTEAFF. CDR3 DNA sequence: TGTGCCAGCACCGAAGCTCCCAGGAAGAACACTGAAGCTTTCTTT.

In its sample, this clonotype was seen a few times. The gene calls are TRBV6-4 and TRBJ2-1, with TRBD2 matching 11 bases. V was pared by 6 bases and J by 5 bases, with 9 bases of the junction left unmatched. Germline values: CDR1 MRHNA, CDR2 SNTAGT. The CDR3 is 16 residues long. This CDR3 reads CASREWPSGGHNEQFF. The CDR3 DNA is TGTGCCAGCAGAGAGTGGCCTAGCGGGGGGCACAATGAGCAGTTCTTC.

This clonotype was detected ten times or more. The CDR3 reads CASSTMKPTDTQYF. The CDR3 region has the DNA TGTGCCAGCAGCACAATGAAACCCACAGATACGCAGTATTTT. The chain combines TRBV28 with TRBJ2-3; D gene uncertain. Germline V gene lookup returns CDR1 MDHEN and CDR2 SYDVKM. V lost 6 bases, J lost 2 bases, and 12 bases lay in between. The CDR3 loop spans 14 amino acids.

The chain couples TRBV27 to TRBJ2-2; D might be TRBD2 (7 bases). CDR1 and CDR2 from the germline V gene are MNHEY and SMNVEV (reference sequence). V lost 6 bases to trimming and J lost 7 bases, with 15 bases between them. There are 14 residues in the CDR3. The CDR3 DNA reads as TGTGCCAGCAGGTTGGGGGGGCTGGACGGGGAGCTGTTTTTT. The encoded protein is CASRLGGLDGELFF.

This clonotype was counted ten times or more. The rearrangement links TRBV20-1 to TRBJ2-7, with D uncertain. The germline gives CDR1 DFQATT, CDR2 SNEGSKA (reference sequence). The CDR3 length is 13 residues. Deletions cut 0 bases from V and 0 bases from J, with 6 bases between. The CDR3 reads CSAREAGSYEQYF. The DNA for the CDR3 is TGCAGTGCTAGAGAGGCCGGCTCCTACGAGCAGTACTTC.

This clonotype turned up a few times. This chain links TRBV19 with TRBJ1-2, with 7 bases fitting TRBD1. This CDR3 region has 13 residues. The germline V gene has CDR1 LNHDA and CDR2 SQIVND (reference sequence). V dropped 10 bases and J dropped 5; count of bases not matched to a gene: 10. CDR3 sequence reads: CATEGDRPYGYTF. In DNA, the CDR3 is TGTGCCACCGAGGGGGACAGACCTTATGGCTACACCTTC.

This clonotype was recorded a few times. The CDR3 nucleotides are TGTGCCATCCGCGGGACGCCTATCCTGAACACTGAAGCTTTCTTT. This gives the protein CAIRGTPILNTEAFF. The chain carries TRBV10-3 and TRBJ1-1; D perhaps matches TRBD1 (5 bases). Germline CDR1 ENHRY, CDR2 SYGVKD. The ends were cut back, 8 bases at V and 0 bases at J, with 16 bases in the middle. CDR3 length: 15 amino acids.

The chain uses TRBV28 and TRBJ2-1, with D possibly TRBD2 on 5 matching bases. The CDR3 loop spans 14 amino acids. V was pared by 2 bases and J by 10 bases, with 15 bases between. The germline V gene has CDR1 MDHEN and CDR2 SYDVKM. The CDR3 DNA sequence: TGTGCCAGCAGTTTAAGACTACCCTCCTACGAGCAGTTCTTC. The encoded protein is CASSLRLPSYEQFF.

This clonotype was found many times. The V gene is TRBV7-8, the J gene TRBJ2-7; no reliable D call. Germline CDR1 is SGHVS and CDR2 is FQNEAQ. The CDR3 sequence is 12 residues long. Trimming removed 7 bases from V and 4 bases from J, with 11 bases in between. The CDR3 spells CASTGPWYEQYF. The CDR3 nucleotides are TGTGCCAGCACGGGCCCTTGGTACGAGCAGTACTTC.

The rearrangement links TRBV30 to TRBJ1-4; 7 nucleotides agree with TRBD1. Germline CDR1 is GTSNPN and CDR2 is SVGIG (reference sequence). The CDR3 has 19 residues. The junction had 22 bases not matched to a gene; V was cut back by 4 bases and J by 5 bases. The CDR3 protein is CAWNQPGRQGGSLNEKLFF. Here the CDR3 DNA reads TGTGCCTGGAACCAACCCGGTCGACAGGGAGGTTCCCTAAATGAAAAACTGTTTTTT.

This chain uses TRBV5-1 with TRBJ1-1; no firm D call. The CDR3 totals 16 residues. CDR1 is SGHRS and CDR2 is YFSETQ in the germline V gene. Trimming removed 3 bases from V and 4 bases from J, with 19 bases in between. CDR3 amino acids: CASSSPNKTHFTEAFF. As DNA, the CDR3 is TGCGCCAGCAGCTCCCCCAATAAGACTCACTTCACTGAAGCTTTCTTT.

This clonotype was picked up many times. The rearrangement uses TRBV29-1 and TRBJ2-1, with D hard to call. The length of the CDR3 is 10 residues. The V gene lost 6 bases and the J gene lost 7 bases, with 7 bases spanning the gap. CDR1 and CDR2 from the germline V gene are SQVTM and ANQGSEA. The CDR3 sequence is CSVRLNEQFF. CDR3 DNA: TGCAGCGTCCGTTTGAATGAGCAGTTCTTC.

This clonotype has only a few counts. J is TRBJ2-1 and V is TRBV6-1; 7 bases are a match to TRBD2. Germline CDR1 MNHNS, CDR2 SASEGT. The CDR3 is made up of 12 amino acids. The chain's CDR3 is CALAASYNEQFF. The CDR3 DNA reads as TGTGCTCTAGCGGCTTCCTACAATGAGCAGTTCTTC.

Remarks on this clonotype: This may be a read error: a much more frequent sequence differs by one nucleotide. The V gene is TRBV5-1, the J gene TRBJ2-4; 9 bases fit TRBD1. The J call may be incorrect, as the DNA end agrees better with TRBJ2-5. Per the germline V gene, CDR1 is SGHRS and CDR2 is YFSETQ. The CDR3 is made up of 16 amino acids. CDR3 sequence reads: CASSLARGQGEETQYF. The DNA for the CDR3 is TGCGCCAGCAGCTTGGCCAGGGGACAGGGTGAGGAGACCCAGTACTTC.

The chain joins TRBV28 to TRBJ1-1; 8 nucleotides agree with TRBD1. Germline-derived CDR1 and CDR2 are MDHEN and SYDVKM. The CDR3 loop spans 14 amino acids. Trimming took 0 bases from V and 7 from J; bases not matched to a gene: 4. Written as DNA, the CDR3 is TGTGCCAGCAGTTTATGGGTGACAGGGGATGAAGCTTTCTTT. The encoded protein is CASSLWVTGDEAFF.

On this clonotype itself: One base away lies a much larger clone, so this may be a sequencing read error. The genes are TRBV20-1 and TRBJ2-5, with D perhaps TRBD1 or TRBD2 (5 bases each). The end of the DNA aligns better with TRBJ2-7, so the J call may be wrong. The V gene's germline CDR1 is DFQATT and CDR2 SNEGSKA (reference sequence). The CDR3 consists of 12 residues. DNA for the CDR3: TGCAGGGCCCGGGACCAGGCCCACGAGCAGTACTTC. Its protein is CRARDQAHEQYF.